This note documents a single T cell receptor beta chain sequence. This entry belongs to a study of shared clonotypes between healthy human individuals. V was shortened by 1 base and J by 5 bases, with 15 bases between the two germline ends. CDR3 length: 15 residues. CDR1 SEHNR and CDR2 FQNEAQ come from the germline V gene (reference sequence). Produced via immunoSEQ multiplex PCR; TCRdb's table is partial and in-frame only. This table has a few million clones, 95% appearing once. This rearrangement joins TRBV7-9 to TRBJ2-7; D is unclear. Material for sequencing was naive CD4+ T cells sorted from blood. Documented subset: CD45RA+ positively selected. This TCR was recovered from a man aged 18 to 30 in good health. The CDR3 DNA reads as TGTGCCAGCAGCTTAGACTTACGAATAGTGAACGAGCAGTACTTC. It translates to CASSLDLRIVNEQYF.